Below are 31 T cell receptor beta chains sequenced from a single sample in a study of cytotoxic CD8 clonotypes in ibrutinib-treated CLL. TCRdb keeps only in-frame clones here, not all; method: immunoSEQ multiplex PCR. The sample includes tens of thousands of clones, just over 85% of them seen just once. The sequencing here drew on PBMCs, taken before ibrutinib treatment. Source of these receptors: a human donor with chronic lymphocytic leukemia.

The CDR3 coding sequence is TGTGCCAGCAGCCAAAACAGGGCCGGCTACACCTTC. Encoded protein: CASSQNRAGYTF. This rearrangement joins TRBV4-2 to TRBJ1-2; perhaps TRBD1 as D (6 bases). The germline V and J ends were trimmed by 2 bases and 8 bases, with 9 bases remaining between them. The CDR3 contains 12 residues. The germline V gene encodes CDR1 LGHNA and CDR2 YNFKEQ.

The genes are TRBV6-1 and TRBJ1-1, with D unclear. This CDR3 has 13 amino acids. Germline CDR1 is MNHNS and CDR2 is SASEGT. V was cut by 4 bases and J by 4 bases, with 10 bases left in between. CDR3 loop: CASSGLLATEAFF. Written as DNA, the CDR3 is TGTGCCAGCAGTGGTCTCTTGGCCACTGAAGCTTTCTTT.

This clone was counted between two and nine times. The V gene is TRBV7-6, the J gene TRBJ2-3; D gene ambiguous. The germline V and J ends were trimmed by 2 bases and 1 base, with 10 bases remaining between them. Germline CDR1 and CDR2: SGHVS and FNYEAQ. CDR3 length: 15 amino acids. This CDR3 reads CASSLRAGRTDTQYF. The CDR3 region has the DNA TGTGCCAGCAGCTTAAGGGCCGGCCGCACAGATACGCAGTATTTT.

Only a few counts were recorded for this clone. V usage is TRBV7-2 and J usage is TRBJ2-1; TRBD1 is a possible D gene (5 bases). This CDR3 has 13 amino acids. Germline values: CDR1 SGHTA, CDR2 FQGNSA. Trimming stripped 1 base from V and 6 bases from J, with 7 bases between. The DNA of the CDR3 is TGTGCCAGCAGCTTAGACAGGTCCAATGAGCAGTTCTTC. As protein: CASSLDRSNEQFF.

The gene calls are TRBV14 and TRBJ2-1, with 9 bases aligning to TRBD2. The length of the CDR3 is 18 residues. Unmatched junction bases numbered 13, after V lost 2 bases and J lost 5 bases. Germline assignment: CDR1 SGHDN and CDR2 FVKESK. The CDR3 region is CASSQLSLAGMYHNEQFF. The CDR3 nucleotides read TGTGCCAGCAGCCAACTATCGCTAGCGGGAATGTATCACAATGAGCAGTTCTTC.

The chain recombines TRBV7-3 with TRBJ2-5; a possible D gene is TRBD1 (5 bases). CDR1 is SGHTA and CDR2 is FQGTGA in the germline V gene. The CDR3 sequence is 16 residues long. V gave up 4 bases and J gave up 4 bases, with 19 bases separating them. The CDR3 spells CASSSGLAAGGETQYF. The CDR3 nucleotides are TGTGCCAGCAGCTCAGGGTTGGCGGCTGGCGGAGAGACCCAGTACTTC.

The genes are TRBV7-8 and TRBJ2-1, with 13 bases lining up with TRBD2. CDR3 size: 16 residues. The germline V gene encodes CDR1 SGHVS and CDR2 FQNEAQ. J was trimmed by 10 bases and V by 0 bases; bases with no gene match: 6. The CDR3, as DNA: TGTGCCAGCAGCTTAGCGCGGGGACTAGCGGGATACGAGCAGTTCTTC. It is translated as CASSLARGLAGYEQFF.

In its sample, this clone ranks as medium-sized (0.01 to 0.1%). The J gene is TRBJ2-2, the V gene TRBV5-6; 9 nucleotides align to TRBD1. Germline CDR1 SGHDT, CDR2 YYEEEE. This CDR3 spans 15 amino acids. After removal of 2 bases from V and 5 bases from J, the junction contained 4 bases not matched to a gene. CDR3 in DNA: TGTGCCAGCAGCTTCTACAGGGGGCAAACCGGGGAGCTGTTTTTT. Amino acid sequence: CASSFYRGQTGELFF.

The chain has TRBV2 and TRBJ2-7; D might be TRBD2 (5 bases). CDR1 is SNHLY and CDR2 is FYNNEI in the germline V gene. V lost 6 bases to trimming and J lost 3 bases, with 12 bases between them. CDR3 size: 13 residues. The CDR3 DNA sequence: TGTGCCAGCAGACTTTTTGAGGGCTACGAGCAGTACTTC. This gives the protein CASRLFEGYEQYF.

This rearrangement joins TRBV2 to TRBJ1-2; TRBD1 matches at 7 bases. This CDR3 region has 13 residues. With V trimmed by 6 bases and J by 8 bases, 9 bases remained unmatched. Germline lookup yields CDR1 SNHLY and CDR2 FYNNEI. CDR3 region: CASSETGENGYTF. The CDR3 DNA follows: TGTGCCAGCAGCGAAACAGGGGAGAACGGCTACACCTTC. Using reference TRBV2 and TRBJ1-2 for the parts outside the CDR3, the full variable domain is EPEVTQTPSHQVTQMGQEVILRCVPISNHLYFYWYRQILGQKVEFLVSFYNNEISEKSEIFDDQFSVERPDGSNFTLKIRSTKLEDSAMYFCASSETGENGYTFGSGTRLTVV.

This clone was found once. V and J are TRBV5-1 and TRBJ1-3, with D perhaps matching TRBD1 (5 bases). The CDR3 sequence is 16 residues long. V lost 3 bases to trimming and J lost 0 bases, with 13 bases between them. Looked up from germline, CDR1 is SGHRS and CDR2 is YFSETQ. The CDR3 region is CASSSGDLSSGNTIYF. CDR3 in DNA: TGCGCCAGCAGCTCGGGGGACTTAAGCTCTGGAAACACCATATATTTT. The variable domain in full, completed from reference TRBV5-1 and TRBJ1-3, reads KAGVTQTPRYLIKTRGQQVTLSCSPISGHRSVSWYQQTPGQGLQFLFEYFSETQRNKGNFPGRFSGRQFSNSRSEMNVSTLELGDSALYLCASSSGDLSSGNTIYFGEGSWLTVV.

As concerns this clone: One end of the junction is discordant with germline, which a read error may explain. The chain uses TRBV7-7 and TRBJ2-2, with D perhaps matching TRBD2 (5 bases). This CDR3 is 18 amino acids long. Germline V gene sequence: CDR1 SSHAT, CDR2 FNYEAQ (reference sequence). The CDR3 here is CASSSLGGPRINTGELFF. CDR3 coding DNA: TGTGCTAGCAGCTCCTTAGGCGGGCCCCGAATTAACACCGGGGAGCTGTTTTTT.

CDR3 DNA sequence: TGTGCCAGCAGTGTTACCACCTACGAGCAGTACTTC. Translated, it gives CASSVTTYEQYF. The chain uses TRBV2 and TRBJ2-7, with D unclear. Trimming left V 4 bases short and J 2 bases short, with 6 bases between. This CDR3 comprises 12 residues. Germline CDR1 is SNHLY and CDR2 is FYNNEI.

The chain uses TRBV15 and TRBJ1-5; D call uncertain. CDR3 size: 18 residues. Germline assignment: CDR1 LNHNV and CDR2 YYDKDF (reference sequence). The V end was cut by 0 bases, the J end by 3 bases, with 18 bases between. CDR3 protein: CATSRDSAPAGTNQPQHF. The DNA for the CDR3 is TGTGCCACCAGCAGAGATTCCGCCCCAGCAGGAACCAATCAGCCCCAGCATTTT.

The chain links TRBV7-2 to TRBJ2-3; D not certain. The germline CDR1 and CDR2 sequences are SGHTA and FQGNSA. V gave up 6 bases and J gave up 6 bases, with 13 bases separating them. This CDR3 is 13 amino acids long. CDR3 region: CASSPPLGDTQYF. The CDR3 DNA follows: TGTGCCAGCAGTCCCCCCCTAGGGGATACGCAGTATTTT.

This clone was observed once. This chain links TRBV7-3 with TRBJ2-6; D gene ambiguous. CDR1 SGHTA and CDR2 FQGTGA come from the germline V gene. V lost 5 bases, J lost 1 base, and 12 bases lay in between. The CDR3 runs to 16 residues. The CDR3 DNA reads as TGTGCCAGCAGCCGCAATACCGGTTCTGGGGCCAACGTCCTGACTTTC. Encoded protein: CASSRNTGSGANVLTF.

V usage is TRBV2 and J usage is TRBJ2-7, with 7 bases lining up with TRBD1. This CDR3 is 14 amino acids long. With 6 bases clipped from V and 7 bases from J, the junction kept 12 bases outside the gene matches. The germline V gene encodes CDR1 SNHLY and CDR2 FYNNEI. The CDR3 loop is CASSPRDSVIEQYF. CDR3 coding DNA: TGTGCCAGCAGCCCCAGGGACAGCGTAATAGAGCAGTACTTC. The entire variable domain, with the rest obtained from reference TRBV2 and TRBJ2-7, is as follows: EPEVTQTPSHQVTQMGQEVILRCVPISNHLYFYWYRQILGQKVEFLVSFYNNEISEKSEIFDDQFSVERPDGSNFTLKIRSTKLEDSAMYFCASSPRDSVIEQYFGPGTRLTVT.

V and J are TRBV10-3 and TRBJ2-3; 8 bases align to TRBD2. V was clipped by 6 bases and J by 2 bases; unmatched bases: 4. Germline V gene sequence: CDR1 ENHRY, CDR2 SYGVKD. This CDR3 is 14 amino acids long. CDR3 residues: CAIRTSGTTDTQYF. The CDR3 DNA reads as TGTGCCATCAGAACTAGCGGAACCACAGATACGCAGTATTTT.

The CDR3 reads CASSSSDRVLGEKLFF. The DNA of the CDR3 is TGCGCCAGCAGCTCCTCGGACAGGGTCCTTGGAGAAAAACTGTTTTTT. J is TRBJ1-4 and V is TRBV4-1, with 8 bases aligning to TRBD1. Germline V gives CDR1 MGHRA, CDR2 YSYEKL. With 5 bases clipped from V and 8 bases from J, the junction kept 13 bases outside the gene matches. CDR3 length: 16 residues.

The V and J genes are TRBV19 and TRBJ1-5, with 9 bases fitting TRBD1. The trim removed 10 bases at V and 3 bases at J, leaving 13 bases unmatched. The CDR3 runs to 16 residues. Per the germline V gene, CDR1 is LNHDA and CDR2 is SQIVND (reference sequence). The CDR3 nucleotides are TGTGCCACAGGGGACAGGGCTAATCCCTCCAATCAGCCCCAGCATTTT. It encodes CATGDRANPSNQPQHF.

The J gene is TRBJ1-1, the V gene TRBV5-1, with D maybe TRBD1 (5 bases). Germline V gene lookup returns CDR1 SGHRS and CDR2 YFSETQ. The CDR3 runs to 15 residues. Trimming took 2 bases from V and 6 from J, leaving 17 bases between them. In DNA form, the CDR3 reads TGCGCCAGCAGCTTTATCGGACACCTTAACGCTGAAGCTTTCTTT. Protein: CASSFIGHLNAEAFF.

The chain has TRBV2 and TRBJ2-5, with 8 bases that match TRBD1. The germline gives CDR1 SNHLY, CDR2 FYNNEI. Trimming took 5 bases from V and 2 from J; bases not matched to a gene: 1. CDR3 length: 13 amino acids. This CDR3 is CASSRDRQETQYF. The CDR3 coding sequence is TGTGCCAGCAGTAGGGACAGGCAAGAGACCCAGTACTTC.

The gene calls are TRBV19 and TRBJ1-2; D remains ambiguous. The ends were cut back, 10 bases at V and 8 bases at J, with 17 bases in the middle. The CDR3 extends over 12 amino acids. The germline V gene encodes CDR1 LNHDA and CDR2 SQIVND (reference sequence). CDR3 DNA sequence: TGTGCCACCAACAAGGGTTTGGGCGGCTACACCTTC. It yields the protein CATNKGLGGYTF.

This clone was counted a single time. CDR3 DNA: TGCAGCGTTGAATTGGGCGGGCGGGCGGGGCGCCAAGAGACCCAGTACTTC. Amino acid sequence: CSVELGGRAGRQETQYF. The chain joins TRBV29-1 to TRBJ2-5; tentative D call: TRBD2 (6 bases). Germline V gene sequence: CDR1 SQVTM, CDR2 ANQGSEA. The CDR3 consists of 17 residues. Trimming took 2 bases from V and 1 from J, leaving 20 bases between them.

The CDR3 spells CASSIGRWTGHSNQPQHF. The CDR3 DNA follows: TGTGCCAGTAGTATTGGGAGGTGGACAGGCCATAGCAATCAGCCCCAGCATTTT. The chain carries TRBV19 and TRBJ1-5; 7 bases match TRBD1. The CDR3 runs to 18 residues. The V and J ends lost 3 bases and 0 bases, in that order; junction bases with no gene match: 11. CDR1 LNHDA and CDR2 SQIVND come from the germline V gene (reference sequence).

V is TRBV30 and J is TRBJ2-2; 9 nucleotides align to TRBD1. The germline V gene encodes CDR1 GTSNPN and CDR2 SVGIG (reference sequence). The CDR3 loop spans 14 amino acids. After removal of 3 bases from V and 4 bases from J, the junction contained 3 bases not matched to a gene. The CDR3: CAWSDRGFTGELFF. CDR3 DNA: TGTGCCTGGAGCGACAGGGGGTTCACCGGGGAGCTGTTTTTT. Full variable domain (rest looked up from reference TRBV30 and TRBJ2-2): SQTIHQWPATLVQPVGSPLSLECTVEGTSNPNLYWYRQAAGRGLQLLFYSVGIGQISSEVPQNLSASRPQDRQFILSSKKLLLSDSGFYLCAWSDRGFTGELFFGEGSRLTVL.

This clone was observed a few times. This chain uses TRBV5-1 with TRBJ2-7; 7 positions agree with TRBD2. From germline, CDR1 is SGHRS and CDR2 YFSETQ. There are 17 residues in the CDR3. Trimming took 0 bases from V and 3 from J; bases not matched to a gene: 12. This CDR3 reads CASSLGGGGSLVYEQYF. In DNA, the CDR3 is TGCGCCAGCAGCTTGGGTGGAGGCGGGAGTTTGGTCTACGAGCAGTACTTC.

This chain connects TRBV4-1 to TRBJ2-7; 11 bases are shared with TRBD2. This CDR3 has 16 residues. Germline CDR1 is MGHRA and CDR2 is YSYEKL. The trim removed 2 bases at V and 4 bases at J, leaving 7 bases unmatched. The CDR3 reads CASSQLAGGRGYEQYF. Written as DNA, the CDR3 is TGCGCCAGCAGCCAACTAGCGGGAGGACGTGGATACGAGCAGTACTTC.

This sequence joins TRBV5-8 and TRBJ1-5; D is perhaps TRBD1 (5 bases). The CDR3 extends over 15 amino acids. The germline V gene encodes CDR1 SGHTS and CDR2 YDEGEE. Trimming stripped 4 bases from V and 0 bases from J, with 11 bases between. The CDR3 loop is CASSPTGFSNQPQHF. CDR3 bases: TGTGCCAGCAGCCCTACAGGATTTAGCAATCAGCCCCAGCATTTT.

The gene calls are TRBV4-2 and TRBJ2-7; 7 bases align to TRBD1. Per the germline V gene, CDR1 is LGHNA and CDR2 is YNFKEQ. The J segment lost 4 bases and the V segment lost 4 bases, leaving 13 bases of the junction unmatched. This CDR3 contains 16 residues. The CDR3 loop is CASSPRSGQIFYEQYF. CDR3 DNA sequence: TGTGCCAGCAGCCCCCGCTCGGGACAGATTTTTTACGAGCAGTACTTC.

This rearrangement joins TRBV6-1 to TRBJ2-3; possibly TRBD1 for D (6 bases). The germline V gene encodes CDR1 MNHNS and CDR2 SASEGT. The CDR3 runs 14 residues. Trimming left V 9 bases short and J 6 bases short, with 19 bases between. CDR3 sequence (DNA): TGTGCCAGTTGTCAGGGGAATTTGAGTGATACGCAGTATTTT. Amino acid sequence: CASCQGNLSDTQYF.